A single sample is the source of the 13 T cell receptor beta chains below, sequenced in a study of cytomegalovirus exposure and HLA in healthy donors. The PCR ran on 60 Vbeta and 13 Jbeta primers. Repertoires were generated with immunoSEQ multiplex PCR, while TCRdb's copy carries only in-frame clones and drops some. The sample lists 150,000 to 200,000 clones, about 80% occurring once. Sequencing was carried out using PBMCs. These receptors came from a woman in her late teens or twenties in good health and CMV-seropositive.

The chain has TRBV4-1 and TRBJ2-6; weak D call: TRBD1 (5 bases). The length of the CDR3 is 17 residues. Germline V CDR1 and CDR2: MGHRA, YSYEKL. Trimming left V 4 bases short and J 0 bases short, with 13 bases between. As DNA, the CDR3 is TGCGCCAGCAGCCCAGCTCAGGACATCTCTGGGGCCAACGTCCTGACTTTC. It specifies CASSPAQDISGANVLTF.

The chain combines TRBV13 with TRBJ1-2; tentative D call: TRBD1 (5 bases). V lost 2 bases to trimming and J lost 5 bases, with 9 bases between them. The CDR3 runs to 13 residues. Germline lookup yields CDR1 PRHDT and CDR2 FYEKMQ (reference sequence). CDR3 sequence (DNA): TGTGCCAGCAGCTTACTTGGGGCTTATGGCTACACCTTC. Protein product: CASSLLGAYGYTF.

The chain employs TRBV6-5 and TRBJ1-5; D perhaps matches TRBD1 (5 bases). CDR1 and CDR2 from the germline V gene are MNHEY and SVGAGI. Trimming removed 2 bases from V and 6 bases from J, with 8 bases in between. CDR3 length equals 13 residues. CDR3 residues: CASSYRRGQPQHF. The CDR3 bases are TGTGCCAGCAGTTACAGGAGGGGTCAGCCCCAGCATTTT.

The V call is TRBV28, the J call TRBJ2-3, with 9 bases matching TRBD2. With 6 bases clipped from V and 1 base from J, the junction kept 5 bases outside the gene matches. Looked up from germline, CDR1 is MDHEN and CDR2 is SYDVKM. The CDR3 is 15 amino acids. CDR3 protein: CASSPAGGRTDTQYF. Written as DNA, the CDR3 is TGTGCCAGCAGCCCAGCGGGGGGTCGCACAGATACGCAGTATTTT.

The chain has TRBV6-6 and TRBJ2-1, with a weak D call TRBD2 (6 bases). The V end lost 6 bases, the J end lost 10 bases, and 22 bases lay between the germline ends. The germline gives CDR1 MNHNY, CDR2 SVGAGI (reference sequence). The CDR3 loop spans 15 amino acids. This chain's CDR3 is CASRRAGTPGGEQFF. For the CDR3, the DNA is TGTGCCAGCAGACGGGCGGGGACCCCCGGAGGGGAGCAGTTCTTC.

This clone occurred a few times. This sequence joins TRBV18 and TRBJ1-2; D gene uncertain. The CDR3 has 14 amino acids. Germline V gene data show CDR1 as KGHSH and CDR2 as LQKENI. Trimming left V 0 bases short and J 4 bases short, with 9 bases between. The DNA for the CDR3 is TGTGCCAGCTCACCACCGGAGGCGACCTATGGCTACACCTTC. As protein: CASSPPEATYGYTF.

The J gene is TRBJ2-1, the V gene TRBV5-4; TRBD2 matches at 11 bases. The germline V gene has CDR1 SGHNT and CDR2 YYREEE (reference sequence). The ends lost 5 bases at V and 6 bases at J; junction bases unmatched: 7. This CDR3 comprises 15 residues. The CDR3 region is CASRSSGGNGNEQFF. The DNA of the CDR3 is TGTGCCAGCAGGTCTAGCGGGGGGAACGGCAATGAGCAGTTCTTC.

This chain connects TRBV9 to TRBJ1-1, with D unresolved. V lost 2 bases and J lost 1, with 6 bases in between. This CDR3 is 13 amino acids long. Germline V gene data show CDR1 as SGDLS and CDR2 as YYNGEE. The CDR3, as DNA: TGTGCCAGCAGCGTGGCAACGAACACTGAAGCTTTCTTT. It specifies CASSVATNTEAFF.

The chain uses TRBV5-4 and TRBJ2-2; no firm D call. The V end lost 1 base, the J end lost 4 bases, and 8 bases lay between the germline ends. The length of the CDR3 is 14 residues. CDR1 and CDR2 from the germline V gene are SGHNT and YYREEE (reference sequence). CDR3 sequence: CASSLHGSTGELFF. The CDR3 coding sequence is TGTGCCAGCAGCTTGCACGGTAGCACCGGGGAGCTGTTTTTT. Full variable domain (outside the CDR3, taken from reference TRBV5-4 and TRBJ2-2): ETGVTQSPTHLIKTRGQQVTLRCSSQSGHNTVSWYQQALGQGPQFIFQYYREEENGRGNFPPRFSGLQFPNYSSELNVNALELDDSALYLCASSLHGSTGELFFGEGSRLTVL.

The genes are TRBV7-6 and TRBJ2-2, with D tentatively TRBD1 (6 bases). CDR3 length equals 14 residues. Germline-derived CDR1 and CDR2 are SGHVS and FNYEAQ. Trimming removed 3 bases from V and 6 bases from J, with 11 bases in between. Here the CDR3 DNA reads TGTGCCAGCAGCTTCCTAAGGGGGTCCGGGGAGCTGTTTTTT. It encodes CASSFLRGSGELFF.

J is TRBJ2-2 and V is TRBV11-2; TRBD2 matches 8 bases. V was clipped by 5 bases and J by 6 bases; unmatched bases: 8. CDR1 and CDR2 (germline): SGHAT, FQNNGV. CDR3 length: 15 residues. This CDR3 reads CASSPSPGGSGELFF. DNA for the CDR3: TGTGCCAGCAGCCCCTCACCGGGGGGGTCCGGGGAGCTGTTTTTT.

The chain is built from TRBV6-5 and TRBJ2-3, with TRBD2 matching 11 bases. In germline, CDR1 is MNHEY, CDR2 SVGAGI. V lost 7 bases to trimming and J lost 3 bases; unmatched junction nucleotides: 6. The CDR3 runs to 15 residues. The CDR3 sequence is CASTSGGKITDTQYF. In DNA, the CDR3 is TGTGCCAGCACTAGCGGGGGGAAAATTACAGATACGCAGTATTTT.

This chain connects TRBV14 to TRBJ1-6; no clear D. The V end lost 0 bases, the J end lost 10 bases, and 13 bases lay between the germline ends. The germline V gene encodes CDR1 SGHDN and CDR2 FVKESK. The CDR3 loop spans 15 amino acids. CDR3 sequence reads: CASSQEYGVWSPLHF. The CDR3 DNA is TGTGCCAGCAGCCAAGAGTACGGGGTATGGTCACCCCTCCACTTT. The variable domain in full, with the rest retrieved from reference TRBV14 and TRBJ1-6, is EAGVTQFPSHSVIEKGQTVTLRCDPISGHDNLYWYRRVMGKEIKFLLHFVKESKQDESGMPNNRFLAERTGGTYSTLKVQPAELEDSGVYFCASSQEYGVWSPLHFGNGTRLTVT.